A selection of T cell receptor beta chains follows, all from one sample in a study of post-analysis software for immune sequencing data. TCRdb itself ran the PCR reads through MiXCR, one entry per CDR3 protein. Seen here are fewer than 900,000 distinct CDR3 sequences, 46% observed once, and the top ten hold 4% to 5%. The sequenced material came from blood. Every receptor here comes from a girl aged 5-17 years with multiple sclerosis. The conserved cysteine and the conserved F or W are not part of the CDR3 here. D genes are given only for firm matches.

>TRBV7-2|TRBD1|TRBJ1-2
ASSLGGGQASYGYT
>TRBV2|NA|TRBJ2-7
ASKPNPTSPKSYEQY
>TRBV12-3/TRBV12-4|TRBD2|NA
ASSPEGLVEETQY
>TRBV3-1|TRBD2|NA
ASSQRVAGGSEQY
>TRBV20-1|NA|TRBJ2-1
SVKELADHNEQF
>TRBV20-1|NA|TRBJ2-7
SAFAPLGARSYEQY
>TRBV18|NA|TRBJ2-7
ASSPGYSSYEQY
>TRBV7-2|NA|TRBJ1-5
ASSLGQGGYQPQH
>TRBV30|TRBD1|TRBJ1-5
ARSAGGTGQPQH
>TRBV4-2|TRBD2|TRBJ2-1
ASSQLTSGSHNEQF
>TRBV7-2|TRBD1|TRBJ1-2
ASSPDRATNYGYT
>TRBV13|NA|TRBJ2-4
ASSLGRGLDIQY
>TRBV9|TRBD2|TRBJ2-5
ASSPSGRPQETQY